Sequencing of this T cell receptor beta chain was carried out in a study of CD8 T cells in ankylosing spondylitis. Points from the study as a whole: In ankylosing spondylitis patients, matched synovial fluid reportedly showed significant enrichment of disease-linked clones. A number of the motif variants had already been described in reactive arthritis synovial fluid and blood. What seemed typical of ankylosing spondylitis blood was a TCR beta motif built from about 8 highly homologous variants.

The authors made TCR beta libraries by quantitative 5'-RACE with molecular barcodes. A single record per CDR3 protein comes from TCRdb applying MiXCR to the 5' RACE reads. The sample holds 150,000 to 200,000 distinct CDR3 sequences, around 13% seen once. This clonotype has at least ten counts. Its cognate antigen is unknown. The CDR3 length is 19 residues. Germline-derived CDR1 and CDR2 are LGHDT and YNNKEL (reference sequence). J lost 10 bases, V lost 3 bases, and 19 bases had no gene match. The chain uses TRBV3-1 and TRBJ2-1; TRBD2 agrees at 12 bases. The sequence was obtained from a female donor with ankylosing spondylitis or in good health (not recorded which). The sequenced sample consisted of blood, either unsorted or a sorted T cell fraction (not recorded which). The DNA of the CDR3 is TGTGCCAGCAGCCACTTGACTAGCGGGAGAAAAAGGCCCCAATACGAGCAGTTCTTC. This encodes CASSHLTSGRKRPQYEQFF.